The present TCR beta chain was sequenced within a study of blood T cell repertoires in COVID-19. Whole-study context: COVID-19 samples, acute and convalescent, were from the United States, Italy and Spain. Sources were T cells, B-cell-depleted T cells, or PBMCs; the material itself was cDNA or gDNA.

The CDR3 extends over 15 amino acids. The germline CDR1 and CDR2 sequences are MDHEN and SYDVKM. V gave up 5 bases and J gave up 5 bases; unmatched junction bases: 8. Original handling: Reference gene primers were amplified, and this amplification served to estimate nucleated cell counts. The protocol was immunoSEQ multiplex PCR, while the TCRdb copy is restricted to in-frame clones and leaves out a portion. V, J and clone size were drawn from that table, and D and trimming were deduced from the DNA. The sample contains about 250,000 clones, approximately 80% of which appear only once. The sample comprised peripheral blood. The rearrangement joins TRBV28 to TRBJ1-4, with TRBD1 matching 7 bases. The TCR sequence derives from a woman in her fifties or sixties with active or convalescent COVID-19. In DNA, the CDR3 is TGTGCCAGCAGTGTAGGGGGACAGATAAATGAAAAACTGTTTTTT. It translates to CASSVGGQINEKLFF.